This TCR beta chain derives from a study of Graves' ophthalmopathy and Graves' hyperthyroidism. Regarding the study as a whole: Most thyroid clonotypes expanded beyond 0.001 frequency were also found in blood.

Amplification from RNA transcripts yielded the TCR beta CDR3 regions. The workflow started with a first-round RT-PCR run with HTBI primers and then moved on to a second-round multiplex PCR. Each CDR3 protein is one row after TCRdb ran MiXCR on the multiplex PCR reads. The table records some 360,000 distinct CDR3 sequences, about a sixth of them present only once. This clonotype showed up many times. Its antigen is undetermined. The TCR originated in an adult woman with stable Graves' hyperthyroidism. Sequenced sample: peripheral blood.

Here the CDR3 reads CASSDYRAAGETQYF. CDR3 bases: TGTGCCAGCAGTGATTACAGGGCGGCCGGGGAGACCCAGTACTTC. This chain uses TRBV6-1 with TRBJ2-5, with a weak D call TRBD1 (6 bases). CDR3 length: 15 amino acids. Germline values: CDR1 MNHNS, CDR2 SASEGT. The V gene lost 3 bases and the J gene lost 5 bases, with 16 bases spanning the gap.